This T cell receptor beta chain was profiled in a study of blood T cell repertoires in COVID-19. Repertoires were generated with immunoSEQ multiplex PCR, while TCRdb's copy carries only in-frame clones and drops some. The sample holds around 620,000 clones; 70% to 90% are singletons and the top ten take around 0.3%. The specimen sequenced was peripheral blood. The receptor was derived from a woman under 30 with acute or convalescent COVID-19.

The CDR3 spells CASRLDRDAHNEQFF. In DNA, the CDR3 is TGTGCCAGTCGACTGGACAGGGACGCCCACAATGAGCAGTTCTTC. The rearrangement uses TRBV6-5 and TRBJ2-1; the match to TRBD1 covers 8 bases. The CDR3 loop spans 15 amino acids. Trimming cost V 9 bases and J 5 bases; bases outside gene matches: 12. The V gene's germline CDR1 is MNHEY and CDR2 SVGAGI.